The text below deals with one TCR beta chain. Germline-derived CDR1 and CDR2 are MDHEN and SYDVKM. This CDR3 has 14 amino acids. The ends were cut back, 5 bases at V and 2 bases at J, with 10 bases in the middle. Individuals having autoimmune disease history or systemic immunosuppression were not enrolled. Some clones are missing from TCRdb's copy, which holds only in-frame ones; the method was immunoSEQ multiplex PCR. Altogether some 74,000 clones are present, 80% to 95% being singletons, with the ten largest covering 0.33%. This sample is part of a study of OX40 agonist ivuxolimab in advanced cancers.

Source: CD4+ or CD8+ T cells sorted from blood, taken in a trial of the OX40 agonist ivuxolimab. The clonotype comes from an adult with an advanced solid tumor such as melanoma, head and neck, liver or kidney cancer. The gene calls are TRBV28 and TRBJ1-3; perhaps TRBD1 as D (5 bases). The CDR3 region is CASSPQVAGNTIYF. The CDR3 DNA reads as TGTGCCAGCAGTCCACAGGTAGCTGGAAACACCATATATTTT.